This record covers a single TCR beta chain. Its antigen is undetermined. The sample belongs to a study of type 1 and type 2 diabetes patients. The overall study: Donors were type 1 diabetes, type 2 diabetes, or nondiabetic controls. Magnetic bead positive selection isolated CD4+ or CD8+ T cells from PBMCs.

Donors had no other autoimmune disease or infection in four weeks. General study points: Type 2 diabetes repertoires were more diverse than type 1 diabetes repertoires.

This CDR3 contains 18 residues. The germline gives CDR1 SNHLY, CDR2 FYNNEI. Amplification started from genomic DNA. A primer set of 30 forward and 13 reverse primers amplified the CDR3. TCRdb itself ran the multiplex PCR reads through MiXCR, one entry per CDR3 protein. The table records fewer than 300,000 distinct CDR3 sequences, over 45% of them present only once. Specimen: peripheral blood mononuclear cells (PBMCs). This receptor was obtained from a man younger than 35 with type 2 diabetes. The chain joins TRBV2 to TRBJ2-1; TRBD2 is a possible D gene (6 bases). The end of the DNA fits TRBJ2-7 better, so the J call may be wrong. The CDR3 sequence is CASSPPSRLSTGLDEQYF. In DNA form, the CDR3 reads TGTGCCAGCAGTCCACCATCCCGGTTATCCACGGGACTGGATGAGCAGTACTTC.